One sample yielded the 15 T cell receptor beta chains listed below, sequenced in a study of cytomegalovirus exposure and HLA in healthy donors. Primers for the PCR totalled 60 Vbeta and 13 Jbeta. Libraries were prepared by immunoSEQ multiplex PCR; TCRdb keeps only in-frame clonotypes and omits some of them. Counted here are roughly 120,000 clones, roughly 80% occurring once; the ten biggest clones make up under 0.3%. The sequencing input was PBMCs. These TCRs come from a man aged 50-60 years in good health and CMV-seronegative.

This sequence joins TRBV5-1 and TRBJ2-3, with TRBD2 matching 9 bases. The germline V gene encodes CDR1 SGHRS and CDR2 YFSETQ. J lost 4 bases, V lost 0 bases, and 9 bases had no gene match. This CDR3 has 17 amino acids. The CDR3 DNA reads TGCGCCAGCAGCTTGGAGATAGCGGGAGATGGGCCAGATACGCAGTATTTT. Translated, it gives CASSLEIAGDGPDTQYF. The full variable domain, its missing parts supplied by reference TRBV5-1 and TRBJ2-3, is KAGVTQTPRYLIKTRGQQVTLSCSPISGHRSVSWYQQTPGQGLQFLFEYFSETQRNKGNFPGRFSGRQFSNSRSEMNVSTLELGDSALYLCASSLEIAGDGPDTQYFGPGTRLTVL.

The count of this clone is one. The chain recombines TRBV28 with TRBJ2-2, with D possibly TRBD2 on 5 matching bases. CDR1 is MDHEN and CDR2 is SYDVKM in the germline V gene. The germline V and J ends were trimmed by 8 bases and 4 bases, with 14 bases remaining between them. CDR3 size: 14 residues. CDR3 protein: CASHEAESTGELFF. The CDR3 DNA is TGTGCCAGCCACGAAGCGGAGTCCACCGGGGAGCTGTTTTTT.

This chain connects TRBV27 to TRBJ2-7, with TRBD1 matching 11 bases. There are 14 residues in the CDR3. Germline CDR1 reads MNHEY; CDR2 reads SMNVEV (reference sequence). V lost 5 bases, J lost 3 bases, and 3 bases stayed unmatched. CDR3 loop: CASSPGTGGYEQYF. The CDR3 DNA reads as TGTGCCAGCAGTCCGGGGACAGGGGGCTACGAGCAGTACTTC.

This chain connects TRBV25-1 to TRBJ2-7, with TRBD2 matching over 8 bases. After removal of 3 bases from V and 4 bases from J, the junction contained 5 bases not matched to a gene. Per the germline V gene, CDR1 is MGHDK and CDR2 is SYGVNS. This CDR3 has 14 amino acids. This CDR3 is CASSEASGSYEQYF. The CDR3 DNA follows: TGTGCCAGCAGTGAGGCTAGCGGGTCTTACGAGCAGTACTTC.

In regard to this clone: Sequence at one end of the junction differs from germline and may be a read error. CDR3: CASSPLAGPTDTQYF. The CDR3 coding sequence is TGTGCCAGCAGTCCACTAGCGGGACCCACAGATACGCAATATTTT. The J gene is TRBJ2-3, the V gene TRBV5-4, with 10 bases fitting TRBD2. Germline V gene lookup returns CDR1 SGHNT and CDR2 YYREEE (reference sequence). The CDR3 is 15 residues long.

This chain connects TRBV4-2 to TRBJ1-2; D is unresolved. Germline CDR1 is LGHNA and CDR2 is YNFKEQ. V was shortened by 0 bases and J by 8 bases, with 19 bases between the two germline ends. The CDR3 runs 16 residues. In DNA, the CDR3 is TGTGCCAGCAGCCAAGATTTGGCGGCCCGGTCTTGGGGCTACACCTTC. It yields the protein CASSQDLAARSWGYTF.

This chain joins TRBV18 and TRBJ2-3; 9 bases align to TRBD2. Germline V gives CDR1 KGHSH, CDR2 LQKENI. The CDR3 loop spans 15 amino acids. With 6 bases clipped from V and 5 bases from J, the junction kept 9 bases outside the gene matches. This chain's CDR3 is CASSMTSGGGDTQYF. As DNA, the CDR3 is TGTGCCAGCTCCATGACTAGCGGAGGGGGAGATACGCAGTATTTT.

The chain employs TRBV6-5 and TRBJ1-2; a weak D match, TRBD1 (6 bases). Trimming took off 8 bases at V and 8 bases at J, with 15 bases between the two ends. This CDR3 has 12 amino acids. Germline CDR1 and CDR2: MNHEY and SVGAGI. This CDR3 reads CASGGGPRGYTF. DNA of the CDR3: TGTGCCAGCGGGGGCGGGCCGCGAGGCTACACCTTC.

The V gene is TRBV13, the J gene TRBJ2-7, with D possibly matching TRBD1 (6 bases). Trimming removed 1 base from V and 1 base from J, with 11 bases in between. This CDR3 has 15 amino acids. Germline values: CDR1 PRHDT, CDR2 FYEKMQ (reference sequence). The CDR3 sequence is CASSLAAGASYEQYF. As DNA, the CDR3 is TGTGCCAGCAGCTTAGCAGCAGGGGCGTCCTACGAGCAGTACTTC.

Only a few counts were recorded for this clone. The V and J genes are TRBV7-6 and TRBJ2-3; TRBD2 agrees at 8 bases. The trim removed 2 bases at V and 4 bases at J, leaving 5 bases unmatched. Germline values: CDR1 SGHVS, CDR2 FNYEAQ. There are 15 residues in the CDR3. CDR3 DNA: TGTGCCAGCAGCTTATACGGGGGGGTCCCAGATACGCAGTATTTT. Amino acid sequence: CASSLYGGVPDTQYF.

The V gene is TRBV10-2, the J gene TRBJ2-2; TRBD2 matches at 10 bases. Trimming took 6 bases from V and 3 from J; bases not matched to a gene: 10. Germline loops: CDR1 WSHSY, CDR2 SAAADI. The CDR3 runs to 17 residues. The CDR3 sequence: CASRVAGGGGDTGELFF. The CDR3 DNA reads TGCGCCAGCAGAGTAGCGGGGGGCGGCGGTGACACCGGGGAGCTGTTTTTT.

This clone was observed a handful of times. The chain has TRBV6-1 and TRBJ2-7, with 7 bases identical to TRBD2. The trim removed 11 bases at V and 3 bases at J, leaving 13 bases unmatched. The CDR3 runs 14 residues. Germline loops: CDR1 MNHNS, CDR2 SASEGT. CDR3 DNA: TGTGCCTTAACGGGGGGAGTCGGAAACTACGAGCAGTACTTC. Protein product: CALTGGVGNYEQYF.

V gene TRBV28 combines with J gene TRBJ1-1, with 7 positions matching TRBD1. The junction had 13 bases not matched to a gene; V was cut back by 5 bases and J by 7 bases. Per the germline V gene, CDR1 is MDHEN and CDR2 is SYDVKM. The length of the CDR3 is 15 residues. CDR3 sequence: CASSPPVGQGGEAFF. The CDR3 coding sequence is TGTGCCAGCAGTCCACCGGTGGGGCAGGGGGGTGAAGCTTTCTTT.

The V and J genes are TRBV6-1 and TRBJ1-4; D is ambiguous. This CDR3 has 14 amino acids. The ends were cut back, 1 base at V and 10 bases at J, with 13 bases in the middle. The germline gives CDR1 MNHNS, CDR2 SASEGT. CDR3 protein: CASSEGRGTGKLFF. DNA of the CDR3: TGTGCCAGCAGTGAAGGCCGGGGTACCGGAAAACTGTTTTTT.

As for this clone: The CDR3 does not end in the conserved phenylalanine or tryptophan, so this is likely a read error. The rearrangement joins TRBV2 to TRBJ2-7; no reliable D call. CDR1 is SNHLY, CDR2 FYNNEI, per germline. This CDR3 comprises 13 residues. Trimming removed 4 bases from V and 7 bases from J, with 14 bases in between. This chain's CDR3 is CASSVGNSKEQYL. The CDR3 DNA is TGTGCCAGCAGTGTAGGCAACAGTAAAGAGCAGTACCTC.